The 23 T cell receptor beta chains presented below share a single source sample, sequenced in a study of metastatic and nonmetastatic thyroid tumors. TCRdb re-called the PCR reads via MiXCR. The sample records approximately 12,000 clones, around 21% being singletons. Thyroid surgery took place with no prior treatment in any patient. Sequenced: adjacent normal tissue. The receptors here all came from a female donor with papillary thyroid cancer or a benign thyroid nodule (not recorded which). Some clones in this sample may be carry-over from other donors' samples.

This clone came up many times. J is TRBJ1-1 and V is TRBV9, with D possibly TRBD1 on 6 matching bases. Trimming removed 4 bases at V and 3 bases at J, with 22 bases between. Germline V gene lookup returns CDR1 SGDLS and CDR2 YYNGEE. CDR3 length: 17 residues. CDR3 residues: CASSPARGGQRYTEAFF. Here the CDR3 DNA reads TGTGCCAGCAGCCCGGCGCGGGGGGGGCAGAGGTACACTGAAGCTTTCTTT.

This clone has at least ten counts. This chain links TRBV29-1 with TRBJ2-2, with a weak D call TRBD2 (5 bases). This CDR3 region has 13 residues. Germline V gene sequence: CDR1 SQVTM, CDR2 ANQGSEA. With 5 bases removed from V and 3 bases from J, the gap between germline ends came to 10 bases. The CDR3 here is CSVTGIDTGELFF. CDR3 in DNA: TGCAGCGTTACGGGGATCGACACCGGGGAGCTGTTTTTT.

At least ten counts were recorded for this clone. CDR3 in DNA: TGCGCCAGCAGCCAAGACTGGCAGGGCGGCACCGGGGAGCTGTTTTTT. This translates into CASSQDWQGGTGELFF. This sequence joins TRBV4-1 and TRBJ2-2; D is perhaps TRBD1 (5 bases). This CDR3 is built from 16 residues. V lost 0 bases and J lost 4, with 12 bases in between. Germline V gene sequence: CDR1 MGHRA, CDR2 YSYEKL.

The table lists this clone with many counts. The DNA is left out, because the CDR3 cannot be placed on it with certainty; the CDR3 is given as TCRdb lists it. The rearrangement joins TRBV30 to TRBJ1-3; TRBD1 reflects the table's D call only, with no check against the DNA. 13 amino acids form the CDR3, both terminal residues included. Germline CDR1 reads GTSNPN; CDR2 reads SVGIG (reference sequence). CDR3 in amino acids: CAWSVFGFGSGSF.

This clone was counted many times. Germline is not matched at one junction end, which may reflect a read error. This CDR3 is CASSLGPLLAGGRWHEQFF. In nucleotides, the CDR3 is TGTGCTAGCAGCTTGGGTCCTCTGCTAGCGGGAGGCAGATGGCATGAGCAGTTCTTC. The genes are TRBV7-7 and TRBJ2-1; TRBD2 matches 11 bases. This CDR3 spans 19 amino acids. CDR1 and CDR2 (germline): SSHAT, FNYEAQ (reference sequence). Complete variable domain (other parts from reference TRBV7-7 and TRBJ2-1): GAGVSQSPRYKVTKRGQDVTLRCDPISSHATLYWYQQALGQGPEFLTYFNYEAQPDKSGLPSDRFSAERPEGSISTLTIQRTEQRDSAMYRCASSLGPLLAGGRWHEQFFGPGTRLTVL.

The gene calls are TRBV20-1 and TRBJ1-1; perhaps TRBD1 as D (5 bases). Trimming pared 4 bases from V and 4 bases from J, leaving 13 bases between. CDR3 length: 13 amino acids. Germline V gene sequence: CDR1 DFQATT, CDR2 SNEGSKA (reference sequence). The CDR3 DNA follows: TGCAGTGCTACTGGGGCCGGGAGCACTGAAGCTTTCTTT. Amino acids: CSATGAGSTEAFF.

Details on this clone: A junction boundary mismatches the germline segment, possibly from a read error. As DNA, the CDR3 is TGTTCCAGCTCACCAACCTGGACACAGAATTCACCCCTCCACTTT. Translating it yields CSSSPTWTQNSPLHF. The V and J genes are TRBV18 and TRBJ1-6, with D perhaps TRBD1 (5 bases). CDR1 and CDR2 from the germline V gene are KGHSH and LQKENI. The CDR3 is made up of 15 amino acids.

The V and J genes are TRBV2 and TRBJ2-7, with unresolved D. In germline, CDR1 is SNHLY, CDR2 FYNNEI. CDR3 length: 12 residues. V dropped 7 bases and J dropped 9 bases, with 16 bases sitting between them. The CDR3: CASNAWPEVQYF. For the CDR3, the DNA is TGTGCCAGCAATGCGTGGCCAGAGGTGCAGTACTTC.

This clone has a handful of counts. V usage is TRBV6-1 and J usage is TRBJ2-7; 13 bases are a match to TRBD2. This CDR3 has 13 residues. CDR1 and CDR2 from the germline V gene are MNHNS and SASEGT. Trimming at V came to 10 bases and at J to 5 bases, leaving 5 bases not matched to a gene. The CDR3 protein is CATRTSGSHEQYF. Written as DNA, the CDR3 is TGTGCCACCCGGACTAGCGGGAGCCACGAGCAGTACTTC.

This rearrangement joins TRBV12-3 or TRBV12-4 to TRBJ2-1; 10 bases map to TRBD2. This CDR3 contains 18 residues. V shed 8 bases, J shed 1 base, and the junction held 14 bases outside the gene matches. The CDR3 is CASRGGSSGGTSYNEQFF. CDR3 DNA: TGTGCCAGCCGAGGGGGGAGTAGCGGGGGGACTTCCTACAATGAGCAGTTCTTC.

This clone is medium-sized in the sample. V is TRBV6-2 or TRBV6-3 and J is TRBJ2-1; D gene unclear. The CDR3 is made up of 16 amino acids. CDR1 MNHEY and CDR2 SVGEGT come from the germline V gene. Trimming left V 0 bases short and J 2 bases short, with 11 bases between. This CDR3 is CASSYSQEMTYNEQFF. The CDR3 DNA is TGTGCCAGCAGTTACTCGCAGGAGATGACCTACAATGAGCAGTTCTTC.

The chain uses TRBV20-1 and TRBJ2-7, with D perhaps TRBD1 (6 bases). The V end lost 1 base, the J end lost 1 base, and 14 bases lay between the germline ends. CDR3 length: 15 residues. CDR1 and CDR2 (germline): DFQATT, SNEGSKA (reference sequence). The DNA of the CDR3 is TGCAGTGCTAGAGGGCAATCGGGACATTCCTACGAGCAGTACTTC. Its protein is CSARGQSGHSYEQYF.

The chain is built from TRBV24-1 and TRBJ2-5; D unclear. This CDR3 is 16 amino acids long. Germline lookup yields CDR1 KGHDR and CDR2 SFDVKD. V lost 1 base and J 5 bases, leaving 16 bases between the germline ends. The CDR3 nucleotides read TGTGCCACCAGTGATTTCTCGTCCCCTCAAAAGGAGACCCAGTACTTC. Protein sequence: CATSDFSSPQKETQYF.

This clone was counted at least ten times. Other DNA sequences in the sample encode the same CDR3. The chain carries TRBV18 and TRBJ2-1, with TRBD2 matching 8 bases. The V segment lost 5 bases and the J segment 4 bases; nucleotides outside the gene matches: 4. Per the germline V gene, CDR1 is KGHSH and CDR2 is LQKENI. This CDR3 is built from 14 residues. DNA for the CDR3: TGTGCCAGCTCATGGACTAGCCGGTACAATGAGCAGTTCTTC. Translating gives CASSWTSRYNEQFF. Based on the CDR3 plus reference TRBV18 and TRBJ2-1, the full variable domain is NAGVMQNPRHLVRRRGQEARLRCSPMKGHSHVYWYRQLPEEGLKFMVYLQKENIIDESGMPKERFSAEFPKEGPSILRIQQVVRGDSAAYFCASSWTSRYNEQFFGPGTRLTVL.

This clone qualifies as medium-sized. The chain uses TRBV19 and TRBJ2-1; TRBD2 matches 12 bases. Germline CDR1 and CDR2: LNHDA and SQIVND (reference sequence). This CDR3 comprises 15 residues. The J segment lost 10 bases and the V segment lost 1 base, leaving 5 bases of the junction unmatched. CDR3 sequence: CASSIGTSGNREQFF. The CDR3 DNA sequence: TGTGCCAGTAGTATAGGGACTAGCGGGAACAGGGAGCAGTTCTTC.

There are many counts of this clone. CDR3 DNA: TGTGCCAGCTCACAACCCCGGGGACTAGCGGGAGAAGAGACCCAGTACTTC. Translated: CASSQPRGLAGEETQYF. The chain recombines TRBV18 with TRBJ2-5, with 14 bases identical to TRBD2. CDR1 KGHSH and CDR2 LQKENI come from the germline V gene. The V and J ends lost 4 bases and 3 bases, in that order; junction bases with no gene match: 7. This CDR3 region has 17 residues.

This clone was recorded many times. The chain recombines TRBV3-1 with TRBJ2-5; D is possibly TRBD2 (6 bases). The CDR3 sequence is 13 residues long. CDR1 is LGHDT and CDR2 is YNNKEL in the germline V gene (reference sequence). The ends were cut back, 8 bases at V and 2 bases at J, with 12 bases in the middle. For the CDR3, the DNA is TGTGCCAGCGGGACTCCGTTTCAAGAGACCCAGTACTTC. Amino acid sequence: CASGTPFQETQYF.

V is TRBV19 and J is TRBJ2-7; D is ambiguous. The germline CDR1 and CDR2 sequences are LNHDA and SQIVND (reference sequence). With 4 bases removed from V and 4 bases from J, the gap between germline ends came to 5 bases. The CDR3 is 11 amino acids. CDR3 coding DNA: TGTGCCAGTAGTAATCGGTACGAGCAGTACTTC. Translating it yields CASSNRYEQYF.

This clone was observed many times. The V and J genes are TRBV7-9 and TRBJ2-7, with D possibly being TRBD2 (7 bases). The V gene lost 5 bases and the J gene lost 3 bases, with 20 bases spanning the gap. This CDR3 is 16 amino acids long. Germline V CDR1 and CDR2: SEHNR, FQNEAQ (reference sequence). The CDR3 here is CASSPPSGQTRYEQYF. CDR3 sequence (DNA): TGTGCCAGCAGCCCGCCTAGCGGACAGACCCGCTACGAGCAGTACTTC.

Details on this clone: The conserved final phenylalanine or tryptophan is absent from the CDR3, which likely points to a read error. CDR3 bases: TGCGCCAGCAGCTTGGTAGGTGACGCGGGGGCATGCGCTTTCCTT. Translating gives CASSLVGDAGACAFL. The chain links TRBV5-1 to TRBJ1-1; possibly TRBD1 for D (6 bases). This CDR3 spans 15 amino acids. The V end was cut by 0 bases, the J end by 11 bases, with 20 bases between. CDR1 SGHRS and CDR2 YFSETQ come from the germline V gene.

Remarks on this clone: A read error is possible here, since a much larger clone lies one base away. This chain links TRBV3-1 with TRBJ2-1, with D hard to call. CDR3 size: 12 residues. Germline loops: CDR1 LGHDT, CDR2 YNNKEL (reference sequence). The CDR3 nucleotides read TGTGCCATCAGCCGCCGACGCAATGAGCAGTTCTTC. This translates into CAISRRRNEQFF.

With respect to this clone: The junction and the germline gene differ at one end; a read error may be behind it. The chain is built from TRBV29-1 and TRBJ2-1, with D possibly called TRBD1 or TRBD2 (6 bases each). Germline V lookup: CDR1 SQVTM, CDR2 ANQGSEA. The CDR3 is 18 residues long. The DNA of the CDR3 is TGCAGCTTTCAAAGGCTAGCGTGGGGGCCCGGCCCCTACAATGAGCAGTTCTTT. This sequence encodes CSFQRLAWGPGPYNEQFF.

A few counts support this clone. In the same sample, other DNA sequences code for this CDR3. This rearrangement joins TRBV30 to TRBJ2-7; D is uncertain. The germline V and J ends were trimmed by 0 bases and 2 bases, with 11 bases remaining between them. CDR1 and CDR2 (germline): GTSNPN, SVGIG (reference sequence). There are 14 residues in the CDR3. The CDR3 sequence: CAWSVSGTAYEQYF. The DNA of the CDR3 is TGTGCCTGGAGTGTATCGGGCACCGCCTACGAGCAGTACTTC.